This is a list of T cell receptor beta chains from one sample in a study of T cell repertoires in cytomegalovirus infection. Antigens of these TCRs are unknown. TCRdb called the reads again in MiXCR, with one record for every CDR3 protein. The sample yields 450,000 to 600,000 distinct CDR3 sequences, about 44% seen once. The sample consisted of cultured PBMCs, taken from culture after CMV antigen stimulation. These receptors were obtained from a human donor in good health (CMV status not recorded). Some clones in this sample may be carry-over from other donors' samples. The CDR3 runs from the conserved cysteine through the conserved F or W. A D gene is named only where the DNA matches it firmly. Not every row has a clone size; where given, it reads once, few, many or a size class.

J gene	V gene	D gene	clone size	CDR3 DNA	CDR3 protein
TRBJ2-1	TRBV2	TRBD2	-	TGTGCCAGCGCGTCTAGCGGTTACAATGAGCAGTTCTTC	CASASSGYNEQFF
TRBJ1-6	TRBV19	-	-	TGTGCCAGTAGTACCGGGACACGCTCCTATAATTCACCCCTCCACTTT	CASSTGTRSYNSPLHF
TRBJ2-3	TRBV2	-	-	TGTGCCAGCAGTCCCACGACGGCTCGCACAGATACGCAGTATTTT	CASSPTTARTDTQYF
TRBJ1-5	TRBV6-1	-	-	TGTGCCAGCAGTGGCAGGGCAGGGGTCAATCAGCCCCAGCATTTT	CASSGRAGVNQPQHF
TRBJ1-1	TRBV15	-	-	TGTGCCACCAGCAGAGTAGGCAGGAAAGCTTTCTTT	CATSRVGRKAFF
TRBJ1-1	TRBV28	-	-	TGTGCCAGTACCCAGGACCAGTGGGACACTGAAGCTTTCTTT	CASTQDQWDTEAFF
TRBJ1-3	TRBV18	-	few	TGTGCCAGCTCACCTGGGAGTGCTCGACCTGGAAACACCATATATTTT	CASSPGSARPGNTIYF
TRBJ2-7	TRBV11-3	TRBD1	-	TGTGCCAGCAGCTTAGGACAGGGTGGGGCAAGCTCCTACGAGCAGTACTTC	CASSLGQGGASSYEQYF
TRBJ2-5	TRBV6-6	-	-	TGTGCCAGCACCTCGGGACGGAGGGGGCAAGAGACCCAGTACTTC	CASTSGRRGQETQYF
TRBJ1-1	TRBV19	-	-	TGTGCCAGTAGTATCGGAGAGGGGACTGAAGCTTTCTTT	CASSIGEGTEAFF
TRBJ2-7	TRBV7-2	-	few	TGTGCCAGCAGTCTAGGGTTGGGGAACCTCTACGAGCAGTACTTC	CASSLGLGNLYEQYF
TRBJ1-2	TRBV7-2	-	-	TGTGCCAGCAGCTTAGCACAGCGGTGGGATGGCTACACCTTC	CASSLAQRWDGYTF
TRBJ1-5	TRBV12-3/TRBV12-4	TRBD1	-	TGTGCCAGCAGTTGGACAGGGGGCGCCCCTCTACGCAATCAGCCCCAGCATTTT	CASSWTGGAPLRNQPQHF
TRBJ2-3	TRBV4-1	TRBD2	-	TGCGCCAGCAGCCAAGATCACCTAGCGGGAACAGATACGCAGTATTTT	CASSQDHLAGTDTQYF
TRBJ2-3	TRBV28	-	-	TGTGCCAGCTATAGGGCGGGGGCCGCAGATACGCAGTATTTT	CASYRAGAADTQYF
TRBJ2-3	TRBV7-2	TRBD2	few	TGTGCCAGCAGCTTACGGCGGGGGGGCTTGGATACGCAGTATTTT	CASSLRRGGLDTQYF
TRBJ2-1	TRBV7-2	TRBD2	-	TGTGCCAGCAGCCAGGGAGGGTACTCCTACAATGAGCAGTTCTTC	CASSQGGYSYNEQFF
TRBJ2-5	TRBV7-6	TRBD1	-	TGTGCCAGCAGCTGGGGACAGCGAGAGACCCAGTACTTC	CASSWGQRETQYF
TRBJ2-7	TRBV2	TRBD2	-	TGTGCCAGCATCTTCGGGGGGGGGCCCTCCTACGAGCAGTACTTC	CASIFGGGPSYEQYF
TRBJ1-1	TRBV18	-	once	TGTGCCAGCTCACCACGAAGGGATATGAACACTGAAGCTTTCTTT	CASSPRRDMNTEAFF
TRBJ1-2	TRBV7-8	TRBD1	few	TGTGCCAGCAGCTCCTACAGGGGGTCCTATGGCTACACCTTC	CASSSYRGSYGYTF
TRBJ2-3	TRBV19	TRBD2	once	TGTGCCAGTAGTATCCAGGGACTAGGCTCCCCAGATACGCAGTATTTT	CASSIQGLGSPDTQYF
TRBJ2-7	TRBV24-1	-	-	TGTGCCACCAGTGAGACCAACGAGCAGTACTTC	CATSETNEQYF
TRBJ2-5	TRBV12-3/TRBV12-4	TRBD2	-	TGTGCCAGCAGTTACGGACTAGCGGGGCAGGCCCAGTACTTC	CASSYGLAGQAQYF
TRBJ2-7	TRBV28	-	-	TGTGCCAGCAGTTTGCATTGGACGGACGTCGTGGCGCAGTACTTC	CASSLHWTDVVAQYF
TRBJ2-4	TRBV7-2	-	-	TGTGCCAGCAGCTTAGACAGCGAGGCTCTACAGTACTTC	CASSLDSEALQYF
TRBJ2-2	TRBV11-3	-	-	TGTGCCAGCAGCGGCGCGGGATCCGGGGAGCTGTTTTTT	CASSGAGSGELFF
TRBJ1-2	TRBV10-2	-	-	TGCGCCAGCAGCGCCGACAGGCTAAACTATGGCTACACCTTC	CASSADRLNYGYTF
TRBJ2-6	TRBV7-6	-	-	TGTGCCAGCAGCCCCACGCTAGCTGGGGCCAACGTCCTGACTTTC	CASSPTLAGANVLTF
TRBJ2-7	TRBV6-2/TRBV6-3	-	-	TGTGCCAGCAGTGGGACTCCAACCTACGAGCAGTACTTC	CASSGTPTYEQYF
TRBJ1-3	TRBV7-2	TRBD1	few	TGTGCCAGCAGCGTAGGGACAGGGATAATGTACGGAAACACCATATATTTT	CASSVGTGIMYGNTIYF